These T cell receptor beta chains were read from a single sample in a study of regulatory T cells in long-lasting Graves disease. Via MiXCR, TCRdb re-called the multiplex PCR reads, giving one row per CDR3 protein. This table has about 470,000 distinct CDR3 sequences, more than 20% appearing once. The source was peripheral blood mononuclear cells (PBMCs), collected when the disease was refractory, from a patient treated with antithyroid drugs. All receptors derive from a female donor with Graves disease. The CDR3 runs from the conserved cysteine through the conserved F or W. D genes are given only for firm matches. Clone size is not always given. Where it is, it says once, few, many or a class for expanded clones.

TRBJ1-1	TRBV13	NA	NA	TGTGCCAGCAGCCTTTTTCTTGGGGGGAGGGGTATGAACACTGAAGCTTTCTTT	CASSLFLGGRGMNTEAFF
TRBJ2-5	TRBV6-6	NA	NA	TGTGCCAGCAGTTACTCGTGGCAGACTCAAGAGACCCAGTACTTC	CASSYSWQTQETQYF
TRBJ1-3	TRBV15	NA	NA	TGTGCCACCAGCAGAGATAGGGACACTGGAAACACCATATATTTT	CATSRDRDTGNTIYF
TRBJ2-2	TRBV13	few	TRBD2	TGTGCCAGCAGCACTACTAGCGGGAGGGCCGGGGAGCTGCTTTTT	CASSTTSGRAGELLF
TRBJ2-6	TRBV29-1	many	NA	TGCAGCGTTGAATCGGAGTCTGGGGCCAACGTCCTGACTTTC	CSVESESGANVLTF
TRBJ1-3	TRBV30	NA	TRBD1	TGTGCCTGGAAAAGACAGGGGAGCACCATATATTTT	CAWKRQGSTIYF
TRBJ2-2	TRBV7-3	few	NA	TGTGCCAGCAGCCCCAGGCCCCTAACGAACACCGGGGAGCTGTTTTTT	CASSPRPLTNTGELFF
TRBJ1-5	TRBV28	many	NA	TGTGCCAGCAGTTTAATCCCCCCCCAGCCCCAGCATTTT	CASSLIPPQPQHF
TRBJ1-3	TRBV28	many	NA	TGTGCCAGCAGTTTGACCTGGTCCGATGGAAACACCATATATTTT	CASSLTWSDGNTIYF
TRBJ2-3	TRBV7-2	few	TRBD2	TGTGCCAGCAGCTTATCCGGGACTAGCTGGGATACGCAGTATTTT	CASSLSGTSWDTQYF
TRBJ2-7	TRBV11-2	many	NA	TGTGCCAGCAGCTTAAAGAGTGCGGGACTTTTCTACGAGCAGTACTTC	CASSLKSAGLFYEQYF
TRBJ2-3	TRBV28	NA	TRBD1	TGTGCCAGCAGTTCCTCCGGGACAGATAACACAGATACGCAGTATTTT	CASSSSGTDNTDTQYF
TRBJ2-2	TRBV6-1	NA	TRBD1	TGTGCCAGCAGTACAACGGCACAGGGGGTCGGGGAGCTGTTTTTT	CASSTTAQGVGELFF
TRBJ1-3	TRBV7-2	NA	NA	TGTGCCAGCAGCTTACAGGGGCGCCAAGATGGAAACACCATATATTTT	CASSLQGRQDGNTIYF
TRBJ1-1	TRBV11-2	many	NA	TGTGCCAGCGGAGCAGGTTTAGGAGCTGAAGCTTTCTTT	CASGAGLGAEAFF
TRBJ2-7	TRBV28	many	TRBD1	TGTGCCAGCAGATCCACTGACAGGGTGGCTGGCGAGCAGTACTTC	CASRSTDRVAGEQYF
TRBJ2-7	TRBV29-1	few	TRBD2	TGCAGCGTTGAAGATCGTAGTAGCGGGAGCTACGAGCAGTACTTC	CSVEDRSSGSYEQYF
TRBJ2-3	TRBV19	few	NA	TGTGCCAGTAGTCCTGGTTTTGTGGCAAACACAGATACGCAGTATTTT	CASSPGFVANTDTQYF
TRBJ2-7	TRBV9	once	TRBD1	TGTGCCAGCAGCGTAGGGGCGGGACAGGGGGTCGAGCAGTACTTC	CASSVGAGQGVEQYF
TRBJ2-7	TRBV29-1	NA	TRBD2	TGCAGCGTTCGGGAGGTGGGTTTGGGTGAGCAGTACTTC	CSVREVGLGEQYF
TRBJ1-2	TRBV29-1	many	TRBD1	TGCAGCGTTGCCGCCGGGGGACAGGGACACTATGGCTACACCTTC	CSVAAGGQGHYGYTF
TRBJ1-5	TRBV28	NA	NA	TGTGCCAGCAGTCCCGGAGACAGGTTATATAGCAATCAGCCCCAGCATTTT	CASSPGDRLYSNQPQHF
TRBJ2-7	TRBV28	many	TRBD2	TGTGCCAGCAGCTTACGACTAGCGGGACTCTCCTACGAGCAGTACTTC	CASSLRLAGLSYEQYF
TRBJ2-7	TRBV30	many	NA	TGTGCCTGGAGTTTGGGGGTCACCTACGAGCAGTACTTC	CAWSLGVTYEQYF
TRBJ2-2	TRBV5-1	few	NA	TGCGCCAGCAGTTTTGCAGGGGGAGGCTCCGGGGAGCTGTTTTTT	CASSFAGGGSGELFF
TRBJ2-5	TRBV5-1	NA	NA	TGCGCCAGCGGCGGCCCCTGGGGGGAGACCCAGTACTTC	CASGGPWGETQYF
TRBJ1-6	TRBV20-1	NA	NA	TGCAGTGCCTCGGGGGAGGGGGAGGGACCCCTCCACTTT	CSASGEGEGPLHF
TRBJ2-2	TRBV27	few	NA	TGTGCCAGCAGACCCTCCGGGGTGAGCGGGGAGCTGTTTTTT	CASRPSGVSGELFF
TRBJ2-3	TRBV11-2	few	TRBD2	TGTGCCAGCAGCTTAATTAGCGGGAGGGCAGATACGCAGTATTTT	CASSLISGRADTQYF
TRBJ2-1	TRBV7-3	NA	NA	TGTGCCAGCAGCTCCGGGACGAGGGGCATGGAGCAGTTCTTC	CASSSGTRGMEQFF
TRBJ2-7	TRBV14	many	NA	TGTGCCAGCAGCCAAACTCCCCGTCCAGGCCACGAGCAGTACTTC	CASSQTPRPGHEQYF
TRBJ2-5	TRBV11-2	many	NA	TGTGCCAGCAGCTTAGAACGGTCAGGGGCAGAGACCCAGTACTTC	CASSLERSGAETQYF
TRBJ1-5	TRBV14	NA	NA	TGTGCCAGCAGCCATGAACAGCCCAATCAGCCCCAGCATTTT	CASSHEQPNQPQHF
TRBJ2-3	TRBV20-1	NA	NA	TGCAGTGCGCCCTCGCGAGGGCTGGGGGATACGCAGTATTTT	CSAPSRGLGDTQYF
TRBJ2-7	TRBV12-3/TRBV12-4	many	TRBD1	TGTGCCAGCAGTACTCAGGGGGTGGGGGTCGAGCAGTACTTC	CASSTQGVGVEQYF
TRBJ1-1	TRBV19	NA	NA	TGTGCCAGTATCCCAGGGAGGGACACTGAAGCTTTCTTT	CASIPGRDTEAFF
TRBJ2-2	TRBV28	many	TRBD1	TGTGCCAGCAGTCCGTTGACAGGGACCGGGGAGCTGTTTTTT	CASSPLTGTGELFF
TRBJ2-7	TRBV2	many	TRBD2	TGTGCCAGCACTGGAGCGGGAGGGCCCCACGAGCAGTACTTC	CASTGAGGPHEQYF